These T cell receptor beta chains were read from a single sample in a study of technical replicates of blood from a few donors. Sequencing was performed with immunoSEQ multiplex PCR; in TCRdb, only in-frame clones are kept and a portion is missing. The table has more than 90,000 clones, around 96% seen once; the top ten hold about 0.25%. The sequencing sample was made of T cells isolated from PBMCs. The source of these receptors is a human donor in good health. The CDR3 runs from the conserved cysteine through the conserved F or W. Each record gives: V gene, clone size, D gene, J gene, CDR3 length, CDR3 protein, CDR3 DNA. D genes are given only for firm matches. Rows may omit the clone size; those that give it use once, few, many or a size class.

>TRBV4-1|NA|TRBD2|TRBJ2-3|18
CASSQVGRGGRGTDTQYF
TGCGCCAGCAGCCAAGTTGGACGGGGGGGTCGGGGCACAGATACGCAGTATTTT
>TRBV27|NA|TRBD1|TRBJ2-7|13
CASSQDRVYEQYF
TGTGCCAGCAGTCAGGACAGGGTTTACGAGCAGTACTTC
>TRBV25-1|NA|NA|TRBJ2-5|13
CASSEQSQETQYF
TGTGCCAGCAGTGAACAGTCCCAAGAGACCCAGTACTTC
>TRBV4-1|NA|TRBD2|TRBJ2-1|17
CASSQDGAGGPSDEQFF
TGCGCCAGCAGCCAAGATGGGGCGGGAGGGCCCTCGGATGAGCAGTTCTTC
>TRBV14|NA|TRBD1|TRBJ2-2|16
CASSLTGTGGPGELFF
TGTGCCAGCAGCTTAACCGGGACAGGGGGCCCCGGGGAGCTGTTTTTT
>TRBV28|NA|NA|TRBJ2-7|12
CASRDRIYEQYF
TGTGCCAGCAGGGACAGAATATACGAGCAGTACTTC
>TRBV6-5|NA|NA|TRBJ2-2|15
CASSYSRTVTGELFF
TGTGCCAGCAGTTACTCGAGGACAGTTACCGGGGAGCTGTTTTTT
>TRBV11-1|NA|TRBD1|TRBJ1-2|16
CASSLSPGQGIYGYTF
TGTGCCAGCAGCTTATCCCCGGGACAGGGGATCTATGGCTACACCTTC
>TRBV5-6|NA|TRBD1|TRBJ2-7|14
CASSHPGQGREQYF
TGTGCCAGCAGCCACCCGGGACAGGGTAGGGAGCAGTACTTC
>TRBV5-4|NA|TRBD2|TRBJ2-2|15
CASSSPGTRGGELFF
TGTGCCAGCAGCTCACCCGGGACTAGGGGGGGGGAGCTGTTTTTT
>TRBV5-4|NA|TRBD2|TRBJ2-2|19
CASSQGLAGGPGGTGELFF
TGTGCCAGCAGCCAAGGACTAGCGGGGGGGCCCGGGGGAACCGGGGAGCTGTTTTTT
>TRBV14|NA|TRBD2|TRBJ2-7|13
CASRGLDDYEQYF
TGTGCCAGCAGGGGACTAGACGACTACGAGCAGTACTTC
>TRBV4-1|NA|TRBD1|TRBJ2-7|15
CASSQKTGGSYEQYF
TGCGCCAGCAGCCAAAAGACAGGGGGCTCCTACGAGCAGTACTTC
>TRBV2|NA|TRBD2|TRBJ2-7|24
CASSEGLWKDSSGLAGFSSYEQYF
TGTGCCAGCAGTGAGGGCTTATGGAAGGACAGTTCAGGACTAGCGGGCTTTAGCTCCTACGAGCAGTACTTC
>TRBV6-8|NA|TRBD1|TRBJ1-5|17
CASRRVGGQGGNQPQHF
TGTGCCAGCAGGAGGGTCGGCGGACAGGGAGGCAATCAGCCCCAGCATTTT
>TRBV27|NA|NA|TRBJ1-2|18
CASSLFHRPTVTNYGYTF
TGTGCCAGCAGTTTATTTCATCGGCCGACAGTAACTAACTATGGCTACACCTTC
>TRBV5-1|once|TRBD2|TRBJ2-7|13
CASSLTGGYEQYF
TGCGCCAGCAGCTTGACGGGAGGCTACGAGCAGTACTTC
>TRBV10-3|NA|TRBD1|TRBJ1-2|11
CAISTGDGYTF
TGTGCCATCAGTACAGGGGACGGCTACACCTTC
>TRBV19|NA|TRBD1|TRBJ1-5|17
CASNRLGTADFNRPQHF
TGTGCCAGTAATCGGCTCGGGACAGCGGATTTCAATCGGCCCCAGCATTTT
>TRBV6-1|once|NA|TRBJ1-1|12
CASIPGNTEAFF
TGTGCCAGCATCCCAGGGAACACTGAAGCTTTCTTT
>TRBV2|NA|TRBD1|TRBJ2-2|14
CASTGTGRAGELFF
TGTGCCAGCACCGGGACAGGGAGGGCCGGGGAGCTGTTTTTT
>TRBV30|NA|NA|TRBJ2-1|15
CAWSVKGWSYNEQFF
TGTGCCTGGAGTGTTAAGGGGTGGTCCTACAATGAGCAGTTCTTC
>TRBV29-1|once|NA|TRBJ2-7|14
CSVRWGGLEVEQYF
TGCAGCGTTCGTTGGGGGGGCTTGGAAGTGGAGCAGTACTTC
>TRBV14|NA|NA|TRBJ1-6|18
CASSEKGYFNSYNSPLHF
TGTGCCAGCAGCGAGAAGGGGTACTTTAACTCCTATAATTCACCCCTCCACTTT
>TRBV7-9|NA|NA|TRBJ1-1|15
CASSLAGAMNTEAFF
TGTGCCAGCAGCTTAGCAGGGGCGATGAACACTGAAGCTTTCTTT
>TRBV11-3|NA|TRBD1|TRBJ1-3|15
CASSAPTGGRDTIYF
TGTGCCAGCAGCGCCCCGACAGGGGGCAGGGACACCATATATTTT
>TRBV7-9|NA|NA|TRBJ1-5|15
CASSSGGGGADPQHF
TGTGCCAGCAGTTCTGGCGGAGGAGGGGCGGACCCCCAGCATTTT
>TRBV6-5|NA|TRBD1|TRBJ1-2|15
CASRYQQGANYGYTF
TGTGCCAGCAGGTATCAACAGGGGGCTAACTATGGCTACACCTTC
>TRBV7-9|NA|NA|TRBJ2-5|11
CASFNQETQYF
TGTGCCAGTTTCAACCAAGAGACCCAGTACTTC
>TRBV12-5|NA|NA|TRBJ2-4|15
CASAPSGTRGNIQYF
TGTGCTAGTGCCCCATCTGGGACAAGAGGGAACATTCAGTACTTC
>TRBV10-2|NA|TRBD2|TRBJ2-3|14
CASRIAGGQDTQYF
TGCGCCAGCAGAATAGCGGGGGGGCAGGATACGCAGTATTTT
>TRBV19|once|NA|TRBJ2-1|16
CASGDFTAGLYNEQFF
TGTGCCAGTGGGGACTTTACCGCGGGGTTGTACAATGAGCAGTTCTTC
>TRBV14|NA|TRBD1|TRBJ1-2|13
CASSQGQGYGYTF
TGTGCCAGCAGCCAAGGACAGGGCTATGGCTACACCTTC
>TRBV5-8|NA|TRBD2|TRBJ2-3|14
CASSDPGLASTQYF
TGTGCCAGCAGCGATCCGGGACTAGCTTCTACGCAGTATTTT
>TRBV7-9|NA|TRBD2|TRBJ2-7|17
CASRPPTTSGASYEQYF
TGTGCCAGCAGACCACCAACGACTAGCGGGGCCTCCTACGAGCAGTACTTC
>TRBV9|NA|TRBD2|TRBJ2-2|15
CASSRTSGNTGELFF
TGTGCCAGCAGCCGGACTAGCGGCAACACCGGGGAGCTGTTTTTT
>TRBV4-1|NA|NA|TRBJ1-2|15
CASSQPRRGIRGYTF
TGCGCCAGCAGCCAGCCCAGGAGGGGTATCAGAGGCTACACCTTC
>TRBV27|once|NA|TRBJ2-3|11
CASSLSNTQYF
TGTGCCAGCAGTTTATCTAATACGCAGTATTTT
>TRBV11-1|NA|NA|TRBJ2-7|15
CASSVWQGEGVEQYF
TGTGCCAGCAGCGTGTGGCAGGGCGAGGGGGTCGAGCAGTACTTC
>TRBV23-1|NA|TRBD1|TRBJ2-7|14
CASSQSGQGVEQYF
TGCGCCAGCAGTCAATCGGGACAGGGGGTCGAGCAGTACTTC
>TRBV6-5|NA|NA|TRBJ2-7|13
CASSHTSSTEQYF
TGTGCCAGCAGTCACACTAGTTCCACCGAGCAGTACTTC
>TRBV9|NA|NA|TRBJ2-3|15
CASSVAGVGTDTQYF
TGTGCCAGCAGCGTAGCGGGAGTCGGTACAGATACGCAGTATTTT
>TRBV7-2|few|NA|TRBJ2-7|14
CASSFQDTFDEQYF
TGTGCCAGCAGCTTCCAGGACACGTTCGACGAGCAGTACTTC
>TRBV18|NA|TRBD2|TRBJ2-3|15
CASSPRGAGTDTQYF
TGTGCCAGCTCACCGCGGGGGGCCGGCACAGATACGCAGTATTTT
>TRBV28|NA|TRBD2|TRBJ2-7|14
CASSPNGGDYEQYF
TGTGCCAGCAGTCCTAATGGGGGGGACTACGAGCAGTACTTC
>TRBV19|NA|NA|TRBJ2-1|16
CASSLLEVGSYNEQFF
TGTGCCAGTAGTCTCCTCGAGGTCGGCTCCTACAATGAGCAGTTCTTC
>TRBV9|once|TRBD2|TRBJ2-1|15
CASSPLLAGYNEQFF
TGTGCCAGCAGCCCTCTACTAGCGGGTTACAATGAGCAGTTCTTC
>TRBV9|NA|TRBD1|TRBJ2-7|14
CASSQDRGSYEQYF
TGTGCCAGCAGCCAGGACAGGGGATCCTACGAGCAGTACTTC
>TRBV11-2|NA|TRBD1|TRBJ2-7|17
CASSSLGRTGRIYEQYF
TGTGCCAGCAGCTCACTAGGACGGACAGGGAGGATCTACGAGCAGTACTTC